These 26 T cell receptor beta chains originate from one sample sequenced in a study of T cell changes during pregnancy in multiple sclerosis. TCRdb's copy holds only in-frame clones and misses some; the assay was immunoSEQ multiplex PCR. The sample consists of 40,000 to 60,000 clones, roughly 94% of them appearing once. The input for sequencing was CD4+ T cells from peripheral blood mononuclear cells, taken in the third trimester of pregnancy. The origin of the receptors is a female donor with multiple sclerosis, enrolled in a pregnancy study.

The gene calls are TRBV5-1 and TRBJ1-6; tentatively, D is TRBD1 (5 bases). The CDR3 extends over 16 amino acids. V was pared by 4 bases and J by 9 bases, with 20 bases between. The germline CDR1 and CDR2 sequences are SGHRS and YFSETQ. This CDR3 reads CASSNVITTETSPLHF. In nucleotides, the CDR3 is TGCGCCAGCAGCAATGTCATCACGACAGAAACTTCACCCCTCCACTTT.

The chain employs TRBV14 and TRBJ2-1, with D perhaps TRBD2 (5 bases). The V end was cut by 0 bases, the J end by 3 bases, with 12 bases between. The CDR3 is 16 residues long. CDR1 and CDR2 from the germline V gene are SGHDN and FVKESK. The CDR3 DNA reads TGTGCCAGCAGCCAAGAGGCCGGGGATGACTACAATGAGCAGTTCTTC. Translating it yields CASSQEAGDDYNEQFF.

V gene TRBV2 combines with J gene TRBJ1-1, with D perhaps TRBD1 (5 bases). V dropped 8 bases and J dropped 4 bases, with 11 bases sitting between them. This CDR3 has 12 amino acids. Germline V gene data show CDR1 as SNHLY and CDR2 as FYNNEI. The CDR3 DNA follows: TGTGCCAGCGCGGTGGGGGGCACTGAAGCTTTCTTT. Translating gives CASAVGGTEAFF.

The chain combines TRBV7-2 with TRBJ2-1; TRBD2 matches 13 bases. Losses at the gene ends were 6 bases for V and 7 bases for J; bases not matched to a gene: 6. Germline V gene sequence: CDR1 SGHTA, CDR2 FQGNSA. The CDR3 loop spans 15 amino acids. CDR3 nucleotides: TGTGCCAGCAGAACTAGCGGGGGGGCCTGGAATGAGCAGTTCTTC. Translating it yields CASRTSGGAWNEQFF.

The chain's CDR3 is CAWSVSQTRYPLNEQFF. In DNA, the CDR3 is TGTGCCTGGAGTGTATCCCAAACACGATACCCGCTCAATGAGCAGTTCTTC. The gene calls are TRBV30 and TRBJ2-1, with D unclear. CDR1 and CDR2 (germline): GTSNPN, SVGIG (reference sequence). The CDR3 is made up of 17 amino acids. Trimming took 0 bases from V and 6 from J, leaving 21 bases between them.

J is TRBJ1-5 and V is TRBV7-9; D remains unclear. This CDR3 region has 12 residues. Germline V CDR1 and CDR2: SEHNR, FQNEAQ (reference sequence). V shed 0 bases and J shed 6 bases, with 3 bases lying between them. The CDR3 loop is CASSLASQPQHF. DNA of the CDR3: TGTGCCAGCAGCTTAGCTAGTCAGCCCCAGCATTTT.

V gene TRBV6-1 combines with J gene TRBJ1-1, with 11 bases fitting TRBD1. CDR3 length: 18 residues. V shed 1 base and J 1 base; nucleotides not matched to a gene: 8. The germline CDR1 and CDR2 sequences are MNHNS and SASEGT. CDR3: CASSEVYRDRGANTEAFF. CDR3 DNA sequence: TGTGCCAGCAGTGAAGTATACAGGGACAGGGGGGCGAACACTGAAGCTTTCTTT.

This chain uses TRBV5-5 with TRBJ1-6; 10 bases are shared with TRBD1. V trimming: 0 bases; J trimming: 10 bases; junction bases outside the gene matches: 4. CDR1 and CDR2 (germline): SGHKS, YYEKEE (reference sequence). The CDR3 covers 15 residues. The CDR3 sequence is CASSLGGQGTSPLHF. CDR3 nucleotide sequence: TGTGCCAGCAGCTTGGGGGGACAGGGGACCTCACCCCTCCACTTT.

The chain joins TRBV5-1 to TRBJ2-7; no reliable D call. The V end lost 0 bases, the J end lost 3 bases, and 10 bases lay between the germline ends. The V gene's germline CDR1 is SGHRS and CDR2 YFSETQ. The length of the CDR3 is 14 residues. The CDR3 bases are TGCGCCAGCAGCTTGGCCAGGCAGAACTACGAGCAGTACTTC. Translation gives CASSLARQNYEQYF.

This rearrangement joins TRBV12-1 to TRBJ2-1; TRBD2, the table's D call, lacks a check against the DNA. TRBV12-1 is reported as a pseudogene. This CDR3 is built from 15 residues. CDR3 sequence (DNA): TGTGCCAGCAGCGTTCTGCGGGAGAAGGGCAATGAGCAGTTCTTC. Translation gives CASSVLREKGNEQFF.

This chain uses TRBV28 with TRBJ2-7; 10 bases agree with TRBD2. CDR1 is MDHEN and CDR2 is SYDVKM in the germline V gene. The CDR3 extends over 20 amino acids. V lost 3 bases to trimming and J lost 4 bases; unmatched junction nucleotides: 21. The CDR3 sequence: CASSFDSLRSAGGPLYEQYF. CDR3 DNA sequence: TGTGCCAGCAGTTTCGACTCACTCCGGTCAGCGGGAGGGCCACTTTACGAGCAGTACTTC.

The chain links TRBV2 to TRBJ2-2, with 15 bases fitting TRBD2. J lost 5 bases, V lost 6 bases, and 4 bases had no gene match. This CDR3 has 16 amino acids. The germline V gene encodes CDR1 SNHLY and CDR2 FYNNEI. In DNA form, the CDR3 reads TGTGCCAGCAGGCCCGGACTAGCGGGAGGGACCGGGGAGCTGTTTTTT. It encodes CASRPGLAGGTGELFF.

The genes are TRBV6-1 and TRBJ1-5, with D perhaps matching TRBD1 (5 bases). CDR1 and CDR2 from the germline V gene are MNHNS and SASEGT. V gave up 3 bases and J gave up 7 bases, with 10 bases separating them. CDR3 length: 13 amino acids. The CDR3 coding sequence is TGTGCCAGCAGTGACAGGGATAGGCAGCCCCAGCATTTT. It codes for CASSDRDRQPQHF.

The chain links TRBV7-9 to TRBJ2-1; 9 positions match TRBD2. After removal of 5 bases from V and 6 bases from J, the junction contained 8 bases not matched to a gene. Germline V gene data show CDR1 as SEHNR and CDR2 as FQNEAQ (reference sequence). The CDR3 has 15 residues. CDR3 in DNA: TGTGCCAGCAGCGGCGTTAGCGGGAGAGGCAATGAGCAGTTCTTC. Encoded protein: CASSGVSGRGNEQFF.

The chain combines TRBV25-1 with TRBJ2-3; D ambiguous. V gave up 3 bases and J gave up 0 bases, with 7 bases separating them. CDR1 is MGHDK, CDR2 SYGVNS, per germline. The length of the CDR3 is 14 residues. The chain's CDR3 is CASSDPLSTDTQYF. DNA of the CDR3: TGTGCCAGCAGTGACCCGTTAAGCACAGATACGCAGTATTTT.

The J gene is TRBJ2-3, the V gene TRBV11-2; TRBD1 matches 7 bases. The V segment lost 7 bases and the J segment 0 bases; nucleotides outside the gene matches: 10. There are 16 residues in the CDR3. In germline, CDR1 is SGHAT, CDR2 FQNNGV. CDR3 DNA: TGTGCCAGCAAGATAAGGGACAGTCGTAGCACAGATACGCAGTATTTT. Its translation: CASKIRDSRSTDTQYF.

This rearrangement joins TRBV5-1 to TRBJ2-7, with D uncertain. V gave up 1 base and J gave up 0 bases, with 11 bases separating them. Germline V gives CDR1 SGHRS, CDR2 YFSETQ. This CDR3 spans 15 amino acids. In DNA, the CDR3 is TGCGCCAGCAGCTTGAAGAGCACGCTCTCCTACGAGCAGTACTTC. Its translation: CASSLKSTLSYEQYF.

This sequence joins TRBV7-3 and TRBJ2-5, with 10 positions matching TRBD1. CDR1 and CDR2 (germline): SGHTA, FQGTGA. This CDR3 is built from 14 residues. The V gene end was trimmed by 4 bases and the J gene end by 5 bases; junction bases not matched to a gene: 4. CDR3 bases: TGTGCCAGCAGCTCATCGGGACAGGGGGAGACCCAGTACTTC. It yields the protein CASSSSGQGETQYF. The whole variable domain, remainder taken from reference TRBV7-3 and TRBJ2-5, is GAGVSQTPSNKVTEKGKYVELRCDPISGHTALYWYRQSLGQGPEFLIYFQGTGAADDSGLPNDRFFAVRPEGSVSTLKIQRTERGDSAVYLCASSSSGQGETQYFGPGTRLLVL.

V is TRBV4-1 and J is TRBJ1-4, with 8 nucleotides matching TRBD1. Germline assignment: CDR1 MGHRA and CDR2 YSYEKL. The CDR3 is 15 amino acids. V shed 4 bases, J shed 5 bases, and the junction held 6 bases outside the gene matches. The CDR3 sequence is CASSPRTGLNEKLFF. The CDR3 nucleotides are TGCGCCAGCAGCCCTCGGACAGGGTTAAATGAAAAACTGTTTTTT.

The rearrangement uses TRBV4-1 and TRBJ1-1, with D possibly TRBD1 on 6 matching bases. CDR3 size: 15 residues. The V and J ends lost 3 bases and 1 base respectively, with 12 bases between them. Germline CDR1 reads MGHRA; CDR2 reads YSYEKL. The CDR3: CASSHDPQGNTEAFF. The CDR3 DNA is TGCGCCAGCAGCCACGATCCACAGGGGAACACTGAAGCTTTCTTT.

V is TRBV7-8 and J is TRBJ2-4, with 7 bases identical to TRBD2. Germline assignment: CDR1 SGHVS and CDR2 FQNEAQ. The trim removed 1 base at V and 0 bases at J, leaving 15 bases unmatched. The CDR3 is 20 amino acids. The CDR3 sequence: CASSLELASVGGLAKNIQYF. The DNA for the CDR3 is TGTGCCAGCAGCTTAGAATTGGCTAGCGTCGGGGGGTTAGCCAAAAACATTCAGTACTTC.

CDR3: CASRQGSLTEAFF. In DNA form, the CDR3 reads TGTGCCAGCAGACAGGGGTCCCTCACTGAAGCTTTCTTT. This chain joins TRBV28 and TRBJ1-1; 7 nucleotides align to TRBD1. The CDR3 has 13 residues. The trim removed 6 bases at V and 4 bases at J, leaving 5 bases unmatched. Germline values: CDR1 MDHEN, CDR2 SYDVKM.

The V gene is TRBV7-8, the J gene TRBJ1-5, with no clear D. The germline gives CDR1 SGHVS, CDR2 FQNEAQ. Trimming took 0 bases from V and 5 from J, leaving 5 bases between them. The CDR3 is made up of 13 amino acids. CDR3 nucleotides: TGTGCCAGCAGCTTAGCACATGATCAGCCCCAGCATTTT. Translated: CASSLAHDQPQHF.

This chain links TRBV18 with TRBJ2-3, with D tentatively TRBD2 (6 bases). V lost 3 bases, J lost 2 bases, and 12 bases lay in between. This CDR3 is 15 amino acids long. Germline V gene data show CDR1 as KGHSH and CDR2 as LQKENI. The CDR3 nucleotides read TGTGCCAGCTCACCTAGCGGAGTTGACACAGATACGCAGTATTTT. Translated, it gives CASSPSGVDTDTQYF.

The chain is built from TRBV30 and TRBJ1-3; D is undetermined. V lost 5 bases to trimming and J lost 0 bases, with 11 bases between them. The CDR3 totals 14 residues. Germline V CDR1 and CDR2: GTSNPN, SVGIG (reference sequence). The CDR3 nucleotides read TGTGCCTGGGGTCGACTCCACTCTGGAAACACCATATATTTT. Protein: CAWGRLHSGNTIYF.

The chain joins TRBV11-1 to TRBJ2-5, with 7 bases lining up with TRBD2. Germline-derived CDR1 and CDR2 are SGHAT and FQDESV (reference sequence). V shed 5 bases and J 4 bases; nucleotides not matched to a gene: 13. The CDR3 spans 16 residues. As DNA, the CDR3 is TGTGCCAGCAGCCATAGACTAGCTCTGGGCAGAGAGACCCAGTACTTC. This encodes CASSHRLALGRETQYF.